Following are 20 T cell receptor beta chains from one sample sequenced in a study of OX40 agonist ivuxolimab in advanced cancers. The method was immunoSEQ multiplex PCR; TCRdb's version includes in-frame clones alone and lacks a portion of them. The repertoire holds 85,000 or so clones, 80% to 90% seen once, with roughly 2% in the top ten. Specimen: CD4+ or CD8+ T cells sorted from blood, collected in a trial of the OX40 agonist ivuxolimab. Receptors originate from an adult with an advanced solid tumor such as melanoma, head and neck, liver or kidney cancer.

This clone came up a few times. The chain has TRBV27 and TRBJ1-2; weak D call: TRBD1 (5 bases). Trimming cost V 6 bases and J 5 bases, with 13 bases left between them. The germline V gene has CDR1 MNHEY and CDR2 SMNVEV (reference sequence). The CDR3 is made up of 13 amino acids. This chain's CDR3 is CASRPDWGYGYTF. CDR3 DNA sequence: TGTGCCAGCAGACCCGATTGGGGGTATGGCTACACCTTC.

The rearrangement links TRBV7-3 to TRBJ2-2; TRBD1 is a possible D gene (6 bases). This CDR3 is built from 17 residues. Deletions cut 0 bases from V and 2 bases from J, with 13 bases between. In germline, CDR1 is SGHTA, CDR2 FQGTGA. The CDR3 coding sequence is TGTGCCAGCAGCTTAACGTCGCTCAGGGGTAACACCGGGGAGCTGTTTTTT. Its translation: CASSLTSLRGNTGELFF.

The CDR3 DNA is TGTGCCAGCAGTTTGACAGGGTCTAGAAGCTACAATGAGCAGTTCTTC. It specifies CASSLTGSRSYNEQFF. J is TRBJ2-1 and V is TRBV28, with TRBD1 matching 7 bases. With V trimmed by 3 bases and J by 3 bases, 8 bases remained unmatched. Germline assignment: CDR1 MDHEN and CDR2 SYDVKM. This CDR3 spans 16 amino acids.

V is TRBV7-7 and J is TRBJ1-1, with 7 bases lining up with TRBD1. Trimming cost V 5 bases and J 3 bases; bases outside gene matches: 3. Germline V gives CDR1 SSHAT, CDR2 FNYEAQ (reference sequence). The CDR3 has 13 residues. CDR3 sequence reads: CASSPDRDTEAFF. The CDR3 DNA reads TGTGCCAGCAGCCCCGACAGGGACACTGAAGCTTTCTTT.

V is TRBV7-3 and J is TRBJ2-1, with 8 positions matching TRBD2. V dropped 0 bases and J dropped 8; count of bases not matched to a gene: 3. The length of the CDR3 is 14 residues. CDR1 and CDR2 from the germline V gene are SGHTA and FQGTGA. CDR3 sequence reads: CASSLTSGVHEQFF. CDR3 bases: TGTGCCAGCAGCTTAACTAGCGGGGTTCATGAGCAGTTCTTC.

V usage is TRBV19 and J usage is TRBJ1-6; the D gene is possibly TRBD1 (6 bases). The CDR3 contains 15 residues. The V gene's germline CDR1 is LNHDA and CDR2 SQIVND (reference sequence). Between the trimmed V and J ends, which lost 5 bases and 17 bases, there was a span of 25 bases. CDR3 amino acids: CASSAPRTADPLIHF. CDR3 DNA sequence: TGTGCCAGTAGTGCCCCCAGGACAGCGGACCCCCTCATCCACTTT.

The CDR3 loop is CASSSHISGTPYEQYF. Written as DNA, the CDR3 is TGTGCCAGCAGCTCCCATATCTCCGGGACTCCGTATGAGCAGTACTTC. This rearrangement joins TRBV7-3 to TRBJ2-7, with D maybe TRBD2 (6 bases). CDR1 and CDR2 from the germline V gene are SGHTA and FQGTGA. V was clipped by 4 bases and J by 7 bases, with 23 bases between them. The CDR3 length is 16 residues.

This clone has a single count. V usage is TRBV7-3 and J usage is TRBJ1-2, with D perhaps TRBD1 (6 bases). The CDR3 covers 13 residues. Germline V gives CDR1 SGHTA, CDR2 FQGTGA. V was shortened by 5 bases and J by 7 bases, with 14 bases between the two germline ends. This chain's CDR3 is CASSQKQGSGYTF. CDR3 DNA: TGTGCCAGCAGCCAAAAGCAGGGGTCTGGCTACACCTTC.

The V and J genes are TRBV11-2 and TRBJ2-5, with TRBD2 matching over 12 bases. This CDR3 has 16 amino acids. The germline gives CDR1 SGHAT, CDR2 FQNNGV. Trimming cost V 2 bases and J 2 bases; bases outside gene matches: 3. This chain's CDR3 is CASSLLAGGPQETQYF. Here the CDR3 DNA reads TGTGCCAGCAGCTTACTAGCGGGGGGGCCTCAAGAGACCCAGTACTTC.

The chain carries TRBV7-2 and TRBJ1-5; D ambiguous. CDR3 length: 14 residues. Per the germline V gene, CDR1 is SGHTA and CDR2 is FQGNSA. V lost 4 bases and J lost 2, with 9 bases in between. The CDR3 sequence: CASSYRLGNQPQHF. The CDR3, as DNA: TGTGCCAGCAGCTACCGGTTAGGCAATCAGCCCCAGCATTTT. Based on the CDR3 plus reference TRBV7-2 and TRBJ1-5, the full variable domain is GAGVSQSPSNKVTEKGKDVELRCDPISGHTALYWYRQSLGQGLEFLIYFQGNSAPDKSGLPSDRFSAERTGGSVSTLTIQRTQQEDSAVYLCASSYRLGNQPQHFGDGTRLSIL.

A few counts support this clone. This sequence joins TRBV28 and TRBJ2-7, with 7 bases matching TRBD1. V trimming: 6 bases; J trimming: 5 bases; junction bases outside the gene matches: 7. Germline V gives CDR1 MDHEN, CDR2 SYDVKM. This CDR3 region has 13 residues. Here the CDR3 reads CASSWGQINEQYF. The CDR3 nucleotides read TGTGCCAGCAGCTGGGGACAGATCAACGAGCAGTACTTC.

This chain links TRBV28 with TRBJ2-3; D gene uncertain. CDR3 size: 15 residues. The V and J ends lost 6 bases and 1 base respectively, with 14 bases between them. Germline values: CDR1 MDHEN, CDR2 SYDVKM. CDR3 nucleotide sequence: TGTGCCAGCAGCGCCACCCTGTTCGGCACAGATACGCAGTATTTT. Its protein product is CASSATLFGTDTQYF. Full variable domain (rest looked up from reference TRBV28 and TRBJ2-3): DVKVTQSSRYLVKRTGEKVFLECVQDMDHENMFWYRQDPGLGLRLIYFSYDVKMKEKGDIPEGYSVSREKKERFSLILESASTNQTSMYLCASSATLFGTDTQYFGPGTRLTVL.

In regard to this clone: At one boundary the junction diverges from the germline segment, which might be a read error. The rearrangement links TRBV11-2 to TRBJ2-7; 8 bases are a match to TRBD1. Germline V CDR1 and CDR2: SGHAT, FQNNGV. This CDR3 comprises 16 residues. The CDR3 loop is CASSLSRGTGGYGQYF. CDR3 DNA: TGTGCCAGCAGCTTAAGTCGGGGGACAGGAGGGTACGGGCAGTACTTC. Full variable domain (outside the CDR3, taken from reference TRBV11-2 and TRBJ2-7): EAGVAQSPRYKIIEKRQSVAFWCNPISGHATLYWYQQILGQGPKLLIQFQNNGVVDDSQLPKDRFSAERLKGVDSTLKIQPAKLEDSAVYLCASSLSRGTGGYGQYFGPGTRLTVT.

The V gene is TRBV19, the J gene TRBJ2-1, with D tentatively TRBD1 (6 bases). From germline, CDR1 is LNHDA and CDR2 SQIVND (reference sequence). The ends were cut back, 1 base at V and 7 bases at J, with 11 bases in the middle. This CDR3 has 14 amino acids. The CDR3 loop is CASSIVTGANEQFF. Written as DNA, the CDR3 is TGTGCCAGTAGTATAGTGACAGGCGCAAATGAGCAGTTCTTC. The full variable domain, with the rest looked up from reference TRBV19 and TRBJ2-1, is DGGITQSPKYLFRKEGQNVTLSCEQNLNHDAMYWYRQDPGQGLRLIYYSQIVNDFQKGDIAEGYSVSREKKESFPLTVTSAQKNPTAFYLCASSIVTGANEQFFGPGTRLTVL.

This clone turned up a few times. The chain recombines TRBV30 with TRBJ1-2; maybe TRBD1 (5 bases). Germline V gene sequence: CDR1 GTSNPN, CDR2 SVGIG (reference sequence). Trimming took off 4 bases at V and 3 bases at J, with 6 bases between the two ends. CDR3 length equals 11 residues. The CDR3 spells CAWTQDYGYTF. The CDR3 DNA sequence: TGTGCCTGGACACAGGACTATGGCTACACCTTC.

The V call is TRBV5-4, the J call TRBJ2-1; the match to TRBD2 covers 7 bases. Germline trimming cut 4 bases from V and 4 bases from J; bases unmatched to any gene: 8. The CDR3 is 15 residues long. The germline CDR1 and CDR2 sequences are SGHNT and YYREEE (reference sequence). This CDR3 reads CASSAGSGEYNEQFF. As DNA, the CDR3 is TGTGCCAGCAGCGCGGGCAGCGGGGAGTACAATGAGCAGTTCTTC.

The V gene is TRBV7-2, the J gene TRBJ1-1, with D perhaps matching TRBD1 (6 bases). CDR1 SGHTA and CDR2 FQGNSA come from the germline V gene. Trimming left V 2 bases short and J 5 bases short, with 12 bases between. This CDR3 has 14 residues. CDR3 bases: TGTGCCAGCAGCTTAACAGGGTTGAGGACTGAAGCTTTCTTT. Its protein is CASSLTGLRTEAFF.

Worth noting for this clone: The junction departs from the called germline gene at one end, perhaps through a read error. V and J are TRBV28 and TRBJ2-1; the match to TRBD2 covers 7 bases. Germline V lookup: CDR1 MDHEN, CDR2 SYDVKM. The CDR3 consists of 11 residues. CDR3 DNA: TGTGCCAGCAGTTCTCGGGCCCGGGGGGTCTTC. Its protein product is CASSSRARGVF.

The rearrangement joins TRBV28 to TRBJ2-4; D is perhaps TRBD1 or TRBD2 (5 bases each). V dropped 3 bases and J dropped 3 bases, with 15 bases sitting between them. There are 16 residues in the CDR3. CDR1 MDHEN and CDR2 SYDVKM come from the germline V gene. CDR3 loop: CASSLGLLGVKNIQYF. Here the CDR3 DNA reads TGTGCCAGCAGTTTGGGGCTCCTCGGGGTCAAAAACATTCAGTACTTC.

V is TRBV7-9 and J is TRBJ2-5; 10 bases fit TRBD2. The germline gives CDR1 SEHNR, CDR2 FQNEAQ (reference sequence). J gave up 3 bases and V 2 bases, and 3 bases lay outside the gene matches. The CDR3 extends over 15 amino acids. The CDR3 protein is CASSLIGLAEETQYF. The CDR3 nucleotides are TGTGCCAGCAGCTTAATCGGACTAGCGGAAGAGACCCAGTACTTC.